One and the same sample provided the 23 T cell receptor beta chains below, sequenced in a study of Tregs in tolerant kidney transplant recipients. Here immunoSEQ multiplex PCR was the method, and the copy in TCRdb shows in-frame clones only, minus some. Its table records about 52,000 clones. Material: CD4+ T cells from blood, obtained before the transplant. All receptors come from a human donor who received a combined kidney and bone marrow transplant.

Turning to this clone: The read gets to within 3 residues of the CDR3 end, and the germline J gene fills in the rest. J is TRBJ2-2 and V is TRBV2, with D tentatively TRBD2 (6 bases). The CDR3 covers 17 residues. The germline CDR1 and CDR2 sequences are SNHLY and FYNNEI. V lost 0 bases and J 2 bases, leaving 13 bases between the germline ends. The CDR3 loop is CASSEATGLINTGELFF. The CDR3 DNA, read in part, is TGTGCCAGCAGTGAAGCGACGGGACTCATAAACACCGGGGAG.

About this clone itself: The CDR3 is cut off 3 residues early in the read; its end comes from the germline J gene. The chain couples TRBV7-2 to TRBJ1-1; D is undetermined. The germline V and J ends were trimmed by 5 bases and 4 bases, with 8 bases remaining between them. Germline V gene sequence: CDR1 SGHTA, CDR2 FQGNSA. CDR3 length: 12 amino acids. This chain's CDR3 is CASSPPSTEAFF. CDR3 DNA (partial): TGTGCCAGCAGCCCCCCTAGCACTGAA.

Details on this clone: Read coverage stops 3 residues before the CDR3 terminus; the germline J gene supplies the remainder. The chain uses TRBV20-1 and TRBJ2-1; D might be TRBD1 (5 bases). The V and J ends lost 0 bases and 0 bases respectively, with 12 bases between them. Germline lookup yields CDR1 DFQATT and CDR2 SNEGSKA (reference sequence). CDR3 length equals 16 residues. This CDR3 reads CSARDPRGSSYNEQFF. The sequenced part of the CDR3 DNA is TGCAGTGCTAGAGACCCTAGGGGAAGCTCCTACAATGAG.

Turning to this clone: Sequencing ends 3 residues short of the CDR3 end; the germline J gene provides the rest. This chain connects TRBV5-4 to TRBJ1-1; 10 nucleotides align to TRBD1. The CDR3 extends over 13 amino acids. Germline CDR1 and CDR2: SGHNT and YYREEE (reference sequence). V was pared by 5 bases and J by 7 bases, with 5 bases of the junction left unmatched. CDR3: CASSSDRGSEAFF. CDR3 DNA, as far as it was read: TGTGCCAGCAGTTCGGACAGGGGGAGTGAA.

With regard to this clone: The read comes to an end 3 residues before the CDR3 does, leaving the germline J gene to fill in the end. This rearrangement joins TRBV5-1 to TRBJ2-3; TRBD2 is a possible D gene (5 bases). The length of the CDR3 is 16 residues. The germline V gene encodes CDR1 SGHRS and CDR2 YFSETQ. Trimming took off 0 bases at V and 0 bases at J, with 11 bases between the two ends. Partial CDR3 DNA: TGCGCCAGCAGCTTGGGAGCGGACTCTAGCACAGATACG. Translation: CASSLGADSSTDT. The CDR3 reads in full as CASSLGADSSTDTQYF. Together with reference TRBV5-1 and TRBJ2-3, the CDR3 gives the full variable domain: KAGVTQTPRYLIKTRGQQVTLSCSPISGHRSVSWYQQTPGQGLQFLFEYFSETQRNKGNFPGRFSGRQFSNSRSEMNVSTLELGDSALYLCASSLGADSSTDTQYFGPGTRLTVL.

With regard to this clone: Read coverage stops 3 residues before the CDR3 terminus; the germline J gene supplies the remainder. The rearrangement links TRBV7-2 to TRBJ1-4; 8 nucleotides align to TRBD1. Germline V gene data show CDR1 as SGHTA and CDR2 as FQGNSA. This CDR3 region has 15 residues. With 1 base clipped from V and 8 bases from J, the junction kept 6 bases outside the gene matches. CDR3 sequence reads: CASSLGTGRREKLFF. Incomplete CDR3 DNA: TGTGCCAGCAGCTTAGGGACAGGGCGGAGGGAAAAA.

The sequenced part of the CDR3 DNA is TGCAGTGCTACCCGGGGGGCTAGCAATCAGCCC. This sequence encodes CSATRGASNQP. The CDR3, in full, reads CSATRGASNQPQHF. The J gene is TRBJ1-5, the V gene TRBV20-1; D is possibly TRBD1 (6 bases). The read comes to an end 3 residues before the CDR3 does, leaving the germline J gene to fill in the end. Germline values: CDR1 DFQATT, CDR2 SNEGSKA (reference sequence). This CDR3 has 14 amino acids. The V end was cut by 4 bases, the J end by 0 bases, with 10 bases between.

Of note for this clone: The read finishes 3 residues shy of the CDR3 end, and the germline J gene is used to complete it. This rearrangement joins TRBV5-1 to TRBJ2-1; 11 bases fit TRBD2. From germline, CDR1 is SGHRS and CDR2 YFSETQ. The CDR3 is made up of 18 amino acids. The trim removed 0 bases at V and 4 bases at J, leaving 9 bases unmatched. CDR3 sequence reads: CASSLVFTSGSSYNEQFF. Incomplete CDR3 DNA: TGCGCCAGCAGCTTGGTCTTCACTAGCGGGAGCTCATACAATGAG.

Comment on this clone: The read finishes 3 residues shy of the CDR3 end, and the germline J gene is used to complete it. The genes are TRBV5-1 and TRBJ2-2, with TRBD2 as a possible D gene (6 bases). CDR3 size: 15 residues. V was cut by 2 bases and J by 4 bases, with 12 bases left in between. The germline gives CDR1 SGHRS, CDR2 YFSETQ. The CDR3 sequence: CASSLAGLPTGELFF. CDR3 bases read: TGCGCCAGCAGCTTAGCGGGCCTCCCCACCGGGGAG.

In the case of this clone: The read falls 3 residues short of the CDR3 end, and the missing part is taken from the germline J gene. This chain uses TRBV5-5 with TRBJ2-2; 11 bases fit TRBD2. Germline CDR1 SGHKS, CDR2 YYEKEE (reference sequence). CDR3 length: 15 residues. V gave up 2 bases and J gave up 10 bases; unmatched junction bases: 7. CDR3 amino acids: CASSLIGTSGPELFF. The sequenced part of the CDR3 DNA is TGTGCCAGCAGCTTAATCGGGACTAGCGGTCCGGAG.

Of note for this clone: Sequencing ends 3 residues short of the CDR3 end; the germline J gene provides the rest. The chain recombines TRBV19 with TRBJ2-7, with D possibly TRBD1 on 5 matching bases. The CDR3 extends over 14 amino acids. V lost 2 bases and J 0 bases, leaving 8 bases between the germline ends. Germline-derived CDR1 and CDR2 are LNHDA and SQIVND (reference sequence). The CDR3 loop is CASSISGNSYEQYF. Partial CDR3 DNA: TGTGCCAGTAGTATATCAGGGAACTCCTACGAG.

As regards this clone: The read finishes 3 residues shy of the CDR3 end, and the germline J gene is used to complete it. The chain is built from TRBV5-6 and TRBJ2-4; the match to TRBD2 covers 12 bases. J was trimmed by 7 bases and V by 4 bases; bases with no gene match: 6. Germline values: CDR1 SGHDT, CDR2 YYEEEE. The CDR3 consists of 15 residues. The covered CDR3 bases are TGTGCCAGCAGCCTGCTAGCGGGAGGGCCGAACATT. This encodes CASSLLAGGPNI. The complete CDR3 protein is CASSLLAGGPNIQYF. The full variable domain, its missing parts supplied by reference TRBV5-6 and TRBJ2-4, is DAGVTQSPTHLIKTRGQQVTLRCSPKSGHDTVSWYQQALGQGPQFIFQYYEEEERQRGNFPDRFSGHQFPNYSSELNVNALLLGDSALYLCASSLLAGGPNIQYFGAGTRLSVL.

To note about this clone: The CDR3 extends 3 residues past the end of the read, so its final part is completed from the germline J gene. The V and J genes are TRBV7-6 and TRBJ2-5, with D tentatively TRBD1 (5 bases). The length of the CDR3 is 16 residues. The V end was cut by 5 bases, the J end by 0 bases, with 16 bases between. Germline loops: CDR1 SGHVS, CDR2 FNYEAQ. The CDR3: CASSQQLWGDQETQYF. The covered CDR3 bases are TGTGCCAGCAGCCAACAGTTATGGGGCGACCAAGAGACC.

As regards this clone: Read coverage stops 3 residues before the CDR3 terminus; the germline J gene supplies the remainder. The genes are TRBV30 and TRBJ2-5; 11 bases map to TRBD1. J gave up 5 bases and V 2 bases, and 7 bases lay outside the gene matches. The CDR3 covers 15 residues. Germline V gives CDR1 GTSNPN, CDR2 SVGIG (reference sequence). The CDR3 protein is CAWSTGTGGSETQYF. CDR3 bases read: TGTGCCTGGAGTACCGGGACAGGGGGAAGTGAGACC.

A note on this clone: The read comes to an end 3 residues before the CDR3 does, leaving the germline J gene to fill in the end. J is TRBJ1-5 and V is TRBV30, with D perhaps TRBD1 (6 bases). This CDR3 has 13 amino acids. The germline gives CDR1 GTSNPN, CDR2 SVGIG (reference sequence). V gave up 1 base and J gave up 7 bases, with 11 bases separating them. CDR3 sequence: CAWSGGQDQPQHF. The sequenced CDR3 bases are TGTGCCTGGAGTGGGGGGCAGGACCAGCCC.

Remarks on this clone: The sequence runs out 3 residues before the end of the CDR3; the remainder is reconstructed from the germline J gene. The V gene is TRBV18, the J gene TRBJ1-2, with 11 bases matching TRBD1. Losses at the gene ends were 6 bases for V and 7 bases for J; bases not matched to a gene: 4. The CDR3 loop spans 13 amino acids. Looked up from germline, CDR1 is KGHSH and CDR2 is LQKENI. Incomplete CDR3 DNA: TGTGCCAGCTCGGGACAGGGGGGTCTTGGC. It yields the protein CASSGQGGLG. The whole CDR3 reads CASSGQGGLGYTF.

Concerning this clone: The read finishes 3 residues shy of the CDR3 end, and the germline J gene is used to complete it. The V gene is TRBV2, the J gene TRBJ1-2; D is possibly TRBD1 (6 bases). Trimming took 2 bases from V and 3 from J, leaving 10 bases between them. Germline V gene data show CDR1 as SNHLY and CDR2 as FYNNEI. The CDR3 length is 14 residues. CDR3 amino acids: CASSEQGSHYGYTF. CDR3 DNA (partial): TGTGCCAGCAGTGAACAGGGGAGTCACTATGGC.

The sequenced CDR3 bases are TGTGCCAGTACCCCGTCGGGTAGGGGGACCGAG. Translating gives CASTPSGRGTE. The CDR3 in full is CASTPSGRGTEQYF. The chain links TRBV19 to TRBJ2-7, with D tentatively TRBD1 (6 bases). The read stops 3 residues short of the end of the CDR3; the missing end is completed from the germline J gene. Germline lookup yields CDR1 LNHDA and CDR2 SQIVND (reference sequence). V gave up 7 bases and J gave up 6 bases, with 19 bases separating them. This CDR3 comprises 14 residues.

On this clone itself: The read finishes 3 residues shy of the CDR3 end, and the germline J gene is used to complete it. The rearrangement joins TRBV2 to TRBJ1-1, with 10 bases that match TRBD1. Germline V gene data show CDR1 as SNHLY and CDR2 as FYNNEI. The CDR3 has 13 residues. Trimming took 4 bases from V and 6 from J; bases not matched to a gene: 2. CDR3 bases read: TGTGCCAGCAGTGGGGACAGGGGCTCTGAA. It translates to CASSGDRGSE. The CDR3 as a whole reads CASSGDRGSEAFF.

Points on this clone: With the read ending 3 residues before the CDR3 end, the germline J gene is used to fill in that end. The rearrangement uses TRBV5-1 and TRBJ1-5; 10 nucleotides match TRBD1. CDR1 is SGHRS, CDR2 YFSETQ, per germline. This CDR3 is 17 amino acids long. Trimming removed 3 bases from V and 0 bases from J; junction bases left unmatched: 6. CDR3 DNA, as far as it was read: TGCGCCAGCAGCTGGGGGGACAGGGGTAATAGCAATCAGCCC. This translates into CASSWGDRGNSNQP. The whole CDR3 sequence is CASSWGDRGNSNQPQHF.

Concerning this clone: The read is 3 residues too short to cover the CDR3 end, so that end is filled in from the germline J gene. This sequence joins TRBV7-2 and TRBJ1-3; D remains unclear. Germline V CDR1 and CDR2: SGHTA, FQGNSA. Trimming stripped 1 base from V and 6 bases from J, with 7 bases between. The CDR3 has 13 amino acids. This CDR3 is CASSLVVENTIYF. The part of the CDR3 DNA that was read is TGTGCCAGCAGCTTAGTGGTAGAAAACACC.

Notes on this clone: With the read ending 3 residues before the CDR3 end, the germline J gene is used to fill in that end. The chain joins TRBV6-2 or TRBV6-3 to TRBJ2-5; possible D gene TRBD2, 6 bases. Germline CDR1 and CDR2: MNHEY and SVGEGT. This CDR3 spans 15 amino acids. V lost 2 bases and J lost 3, with 13 bases in between. The CDR3 DNA, read in part, is TGTGCCAGCAGTTACGACAAATCGGGGGAAGAGACC. Its protein product is CASSYDKSGEET. The full CDR3 reads CASSYDKSGEETQYF.

About this clone: The read ends 3 residues shy of where the CDR3 ends; the end is completed using the germline J gene. J is TRBJ1-3 and V is TRBV10-3; weak D call: TRBD1 (6 bases). With 3 bases removed from V and 0 bases from J, the gap between germline ends came to 9 bases. Per the germline V gene, CDR1 is ENHRY and CDR2 is SYGVKD. The CDR3 runs 15 residues. The CDR3 DNA, read in part, is TGTGCCATCAGTGAACAGGGTTTCTCTGGAAACACC. Its protein product is CAISEQGFSGNT. The entire CDR3 sequence reads CAISEQGFSGNTIYF.